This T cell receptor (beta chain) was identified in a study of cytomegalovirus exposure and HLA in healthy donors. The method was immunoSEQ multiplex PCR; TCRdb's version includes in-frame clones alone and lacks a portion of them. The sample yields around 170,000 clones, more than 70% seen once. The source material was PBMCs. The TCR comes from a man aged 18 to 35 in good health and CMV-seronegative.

The CDR3 coding sequence is TGTGCCAGCAGCCCGGGAAGGGTGGTTGTCAACCCCAACTATGGCTACACCTTC. Protein product: CASSPGRVVVNPNYGYTF. The genes are TRBV9 and TRBJ1-2; D uncertain. Trimming pared 4 bases from V and 2 bases from J, leaving 24 bases between. The CDR3 runs 18 residues. From germline, CDR1 is SGDLS and CDR2 YYNGEE. The whole variable domain, remainder taken from reference TRBV9 and TRBJ1-2, is DSGVTQTPKHLITATGQRVTLRCSPRSGDLSVYWYQQSLDQGLQFLIQYYNGEERAKGNILERFSAQQFPDLHSELNLSSLELGDSALYFCASSPGRVVVNPNYGYTFGSGTRLTVV.